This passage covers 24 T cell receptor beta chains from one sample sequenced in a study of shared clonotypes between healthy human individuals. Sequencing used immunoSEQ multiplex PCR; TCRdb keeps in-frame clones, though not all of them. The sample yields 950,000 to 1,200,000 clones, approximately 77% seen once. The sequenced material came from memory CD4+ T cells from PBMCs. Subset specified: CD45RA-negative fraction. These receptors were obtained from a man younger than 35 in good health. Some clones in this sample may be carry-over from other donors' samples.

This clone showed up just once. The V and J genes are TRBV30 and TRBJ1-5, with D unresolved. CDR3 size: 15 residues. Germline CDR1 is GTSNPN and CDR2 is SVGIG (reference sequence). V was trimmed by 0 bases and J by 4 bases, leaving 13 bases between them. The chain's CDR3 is CAWSVQYGRNQPQHF. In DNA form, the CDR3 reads TGTGCCTGGAGTGTCCAGTACGGCAGAAATCAGCCCCAGCATTTT.

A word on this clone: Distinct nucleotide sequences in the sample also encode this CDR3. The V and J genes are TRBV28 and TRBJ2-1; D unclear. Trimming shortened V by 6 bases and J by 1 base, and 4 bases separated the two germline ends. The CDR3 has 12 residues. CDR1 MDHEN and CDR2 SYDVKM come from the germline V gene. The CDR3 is CASRRSYNEQFF. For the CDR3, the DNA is TGTGCCAGCAGACGATCCTACAATGAGCAGTTCTTC.

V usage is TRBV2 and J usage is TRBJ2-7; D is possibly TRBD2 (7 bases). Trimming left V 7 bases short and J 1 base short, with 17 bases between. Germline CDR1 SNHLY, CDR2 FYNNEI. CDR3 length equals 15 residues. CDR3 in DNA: TGTGCCAGCACGCCTGGGGGGGCCAGGTCCTACGAGCAGTACTTC. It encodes CASTPGGARSYEQYF.

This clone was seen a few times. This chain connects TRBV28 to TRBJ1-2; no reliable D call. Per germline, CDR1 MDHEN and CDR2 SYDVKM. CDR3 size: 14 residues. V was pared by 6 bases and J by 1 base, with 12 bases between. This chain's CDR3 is CASSPPDGNYGYTF. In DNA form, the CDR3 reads TGTGCCAGCAGCCCCCCCGACGGTAACTATGGCTACACCTTC.

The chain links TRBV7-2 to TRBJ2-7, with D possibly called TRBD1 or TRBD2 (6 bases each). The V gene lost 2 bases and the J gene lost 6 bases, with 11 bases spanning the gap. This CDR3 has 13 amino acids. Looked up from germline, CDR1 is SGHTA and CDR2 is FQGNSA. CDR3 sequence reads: CASSLFRGREQYF. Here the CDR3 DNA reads TGTGCCAGCAGCTTATTTCGGGGGCGCGAGCAGTACTTC.

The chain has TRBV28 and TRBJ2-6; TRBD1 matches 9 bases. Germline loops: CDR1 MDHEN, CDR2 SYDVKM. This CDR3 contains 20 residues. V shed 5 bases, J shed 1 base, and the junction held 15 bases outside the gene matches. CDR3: CASSTTLSGQGRSGANVLTF. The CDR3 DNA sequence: TGTGCCAGCAGTACCACATTATCGGGACAGGGTCGGTCTGGGGCCAACGTCCTGACTTTC.

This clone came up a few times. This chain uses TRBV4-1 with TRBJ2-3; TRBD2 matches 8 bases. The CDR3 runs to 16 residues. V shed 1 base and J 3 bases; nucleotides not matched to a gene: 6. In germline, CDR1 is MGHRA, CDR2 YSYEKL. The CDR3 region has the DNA TGCGCCAGCAGCCAAGTCCCCGGGAGGGGAACAGATACGCAGTATTTT. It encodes CASSQVPGRGTDTQYF.

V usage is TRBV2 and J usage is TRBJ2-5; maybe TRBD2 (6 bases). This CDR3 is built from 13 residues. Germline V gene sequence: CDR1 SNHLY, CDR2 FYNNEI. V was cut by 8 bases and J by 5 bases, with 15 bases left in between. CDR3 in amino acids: CASVPGGYETQYF. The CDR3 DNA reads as TGTGCCAGCGTCCCCGGAGGGTATGAGACCCAGTACTTC.

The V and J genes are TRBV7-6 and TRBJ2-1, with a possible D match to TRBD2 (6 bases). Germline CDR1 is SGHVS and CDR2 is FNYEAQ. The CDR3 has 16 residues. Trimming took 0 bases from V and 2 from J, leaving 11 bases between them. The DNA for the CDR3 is TGTGCCAGCAGCTTAGCTGGCGGGAAACCCTACAATGAGCAGTTCTTC. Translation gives CASSLAGGKPYNEQFF.

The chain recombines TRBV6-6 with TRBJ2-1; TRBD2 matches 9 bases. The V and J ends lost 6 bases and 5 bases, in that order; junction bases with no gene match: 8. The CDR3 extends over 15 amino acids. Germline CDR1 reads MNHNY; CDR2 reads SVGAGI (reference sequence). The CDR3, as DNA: TGTGCCAGCAGCCCTAGACTAGCGGAAAACAATGAGCAGTTCTTC. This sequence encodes CASSPRLAENNEQFF.

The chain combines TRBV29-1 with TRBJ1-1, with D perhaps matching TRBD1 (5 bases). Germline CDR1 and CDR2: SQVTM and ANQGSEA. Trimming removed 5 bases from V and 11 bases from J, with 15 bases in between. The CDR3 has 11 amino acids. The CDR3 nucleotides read TGCAGCGTTCCAAGGCGGGGGAGTGCTTTCTTT. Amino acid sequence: CSVPRRGSAFF.

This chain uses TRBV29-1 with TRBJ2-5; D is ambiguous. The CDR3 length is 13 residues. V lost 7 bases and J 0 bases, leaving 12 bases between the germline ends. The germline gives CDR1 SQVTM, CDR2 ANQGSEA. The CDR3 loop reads CSAANPYQETQYF. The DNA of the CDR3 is TGCAGCGCAGCGAATCCGTACCAAGAGACCCAGTACTTC.

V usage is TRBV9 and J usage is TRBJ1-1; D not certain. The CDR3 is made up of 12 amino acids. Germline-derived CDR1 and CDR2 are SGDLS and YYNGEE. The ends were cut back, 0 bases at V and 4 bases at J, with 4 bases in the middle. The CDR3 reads CASSVGFTEAFF. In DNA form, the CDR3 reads TGTGCCAGCAGCGTAGGTTTCACTGAAGCTTTCTTT.

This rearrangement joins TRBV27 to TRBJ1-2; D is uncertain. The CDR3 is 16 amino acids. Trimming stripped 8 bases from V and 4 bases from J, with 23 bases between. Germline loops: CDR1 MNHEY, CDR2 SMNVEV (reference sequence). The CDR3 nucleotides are TGTGCCAGCCGTCCTCTGGCGCCCGACGGCAGCTATGGCTACACCTTC. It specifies CASRPLAPDGSYGYTF.

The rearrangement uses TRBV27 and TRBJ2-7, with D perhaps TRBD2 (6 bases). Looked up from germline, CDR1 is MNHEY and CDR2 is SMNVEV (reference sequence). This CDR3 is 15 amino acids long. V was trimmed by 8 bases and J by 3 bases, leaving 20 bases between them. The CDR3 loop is CASAEEGTAHYEQYF. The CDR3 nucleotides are TGTGCCAGCGCCGAGGAGGGGACGGCCCACTACGAGCAGTACTTC.

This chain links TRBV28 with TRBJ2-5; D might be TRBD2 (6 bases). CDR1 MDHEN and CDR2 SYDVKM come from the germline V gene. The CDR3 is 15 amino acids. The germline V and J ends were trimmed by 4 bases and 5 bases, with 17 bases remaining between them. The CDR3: CASSSLPGLRETQYF. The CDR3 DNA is TGTGCCAGCAGTTCTCTTCCGGGACTCAGGGAGACCCAGTACTTC.

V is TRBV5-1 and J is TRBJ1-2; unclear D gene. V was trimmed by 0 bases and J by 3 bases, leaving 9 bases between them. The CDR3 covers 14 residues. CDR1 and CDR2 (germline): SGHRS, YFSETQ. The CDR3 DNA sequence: TGCGCCAGCAGCTTGGTGGAGGGCGACTATGGCTACACCTTC. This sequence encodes CASSLVEGDYGYTF.

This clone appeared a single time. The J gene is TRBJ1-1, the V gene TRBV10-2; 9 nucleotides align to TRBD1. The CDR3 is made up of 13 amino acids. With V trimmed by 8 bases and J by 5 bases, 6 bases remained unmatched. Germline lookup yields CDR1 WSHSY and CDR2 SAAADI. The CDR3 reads CASETGGRTEAFF. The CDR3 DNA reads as TGCGCCAGCGAGACAGGGGGGCGAACTGAAGCTTTCTTT.

The CDR3 protein is CASSRGDSAQYF. CDR3 nucleotide sequence: TGTGCCAGCTCCAGAGGGGATAGTGCGCAGTATTTT. The rearrangement links TRBV18 to TRBJ2-3, with D perhaps matching TRBD1 or TRBD2 (5 bases each). The CDR3 has 12 residues. Looked up from germline, CDR1 is KGHSH and CDR2 is LQKENI. Between the trimmed V and J ends, which lost 6 bases and 10 bases, there was a span of 14 bases.

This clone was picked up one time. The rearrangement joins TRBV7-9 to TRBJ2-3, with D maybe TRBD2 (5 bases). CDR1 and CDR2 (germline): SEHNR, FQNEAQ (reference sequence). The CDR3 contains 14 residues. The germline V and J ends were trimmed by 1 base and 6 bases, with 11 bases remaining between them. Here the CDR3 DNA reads TGTGCCAGCAGCTTAGACTGGACTGGGGATACGCAGTATTTT. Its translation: CASSLDWTGDTQYF.

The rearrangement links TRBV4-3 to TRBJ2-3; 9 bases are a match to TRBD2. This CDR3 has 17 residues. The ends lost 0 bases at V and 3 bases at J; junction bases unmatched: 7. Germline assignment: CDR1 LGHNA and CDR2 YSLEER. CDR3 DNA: TGCGCCAGCAGCCAAGATTCTCTAGCGGGACGGACAGATACGCAGTATTTT. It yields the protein CASSQDSLAGRTDTQYF.

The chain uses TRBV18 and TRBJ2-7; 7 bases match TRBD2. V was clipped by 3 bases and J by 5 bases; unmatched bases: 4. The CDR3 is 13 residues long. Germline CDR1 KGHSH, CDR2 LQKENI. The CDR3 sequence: CASSPLLADEQYF. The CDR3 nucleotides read TGTGCCAGCTCACCCCTCCTAGCGGACGAGCAGTACTTC.

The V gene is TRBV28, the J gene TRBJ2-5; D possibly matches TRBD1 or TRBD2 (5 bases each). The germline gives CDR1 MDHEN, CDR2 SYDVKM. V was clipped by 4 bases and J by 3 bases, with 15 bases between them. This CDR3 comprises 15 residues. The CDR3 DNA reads TGTGCCAGCAGTTCCGCCCCCGGGACCGAAGAGACCCAGTACTTC. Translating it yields CASSSAPGTEETQYF.

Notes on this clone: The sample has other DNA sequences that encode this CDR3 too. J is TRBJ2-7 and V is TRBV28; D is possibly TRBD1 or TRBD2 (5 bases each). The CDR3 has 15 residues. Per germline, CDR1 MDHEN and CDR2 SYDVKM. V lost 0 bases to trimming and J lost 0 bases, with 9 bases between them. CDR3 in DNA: TGTGCCAGCAGTTTATGGGGGACCGGCTCCTACGAGCAGTACTTC. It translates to CASSLWGTGSYEQYF.